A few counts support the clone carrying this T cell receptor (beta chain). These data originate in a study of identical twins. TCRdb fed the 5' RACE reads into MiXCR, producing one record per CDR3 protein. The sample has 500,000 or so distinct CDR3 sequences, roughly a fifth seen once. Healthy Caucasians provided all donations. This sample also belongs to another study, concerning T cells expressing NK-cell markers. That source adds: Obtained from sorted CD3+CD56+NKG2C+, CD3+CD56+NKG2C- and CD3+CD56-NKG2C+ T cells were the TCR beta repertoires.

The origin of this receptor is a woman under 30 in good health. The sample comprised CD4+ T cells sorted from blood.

CDR3 in amino acids: CASSPSRIYGYTF. Here the CDR3 DNA reads TGTGCCAGCAGCCCGTCACGGATCTATGGCTACACCTTC. J is TRBJ1-2 and V is TRBV5-6; D ambiguous. The germline V gene has CDR1 SGHDT and CDR2 YYEEEE. CDR3 length: 13 amino acids. Trimming pared 4 bases from V and 4 bases from J, leaving 11 bases between.